This TCR beta chain was captured in a study of shared clonotypes between healthy human individuals. Overall study context: CD4 naive cells filled three plates per donor, CD4 memory three, CD8 naive two and CD8 memory one. Study conclusions and caveats: Estimated clonotype richness was generally higher in naive than memory subsets.

The ends lost 1 base at V and 8 bases at J; junction bases unmatched: 3. In germline, CDR1 is SQVTM, CDR2 ANQGSEA. The CDR3 length is 13 residues. Genomic DNA from each subset was divided evenly over several immunoSEQ plates. Data came from immunoSEQ multiplex PCR; TCRdb stores just in-frame clones and leaves some out. The sample records 2 million to 2.5 million clones, roughly 95% being singletons. On this clone itself: Its antigen is as yet unknown. The sample has other DNA sequences that encode this CDR3 too.

The receptor was derived from a man aged 18 to 35 in good health. V usage is TRBV29-1 and J usage is TRBJ1-4, with 8 bases fitting TRBD1. Sequenced sample: naive CD4+ T cells sorted from blood. Subset meaning: CD45RA+ positively selected. As DNA, the CDR3 is TGCAGCGTTGAAGCCGGGACAGGCGAAAAACTGTTTTTT. This encodes CSVEAGTGEKLFF.